Given below is one T cell receptor (beta chain) in context. Only a few counts were recorded for this clone. Its antigen is unknown. The source of the sample is a study of T cell clonality in common variable immunodeficiency (dated by TCRdb to the mid-2010s). CVID samples and control samples contributed equivalent amounts of genomic DNA as sequencing input. For every sample, a 60 bp segment covering the rearranged TCRbeta CDR3 region was amplified and then sequenced. The immunoSEQ assay, a bias-corrected multiplex PCR combined with high-throughput sequencing, was used to amplify TCRbeta. From the authors' description of their analysis: Every unique nucleotide sequence was considered a clone and was annotated with V, D and J genes, copy number and frequency. Sequences were labeled productive if in frame, and non-productive if out of frame or containing stop codons. Clonality was calculated from Shannon's entropy as previously described. The predicted amino acid sequences of productive clones were used to derive mean CDR3 Kyte-Doolittle hydropathy. Using the R hclust function, scaled V gene usage was clustered hierarchically with Manhattan distance and complete linkage. Clone sharing by CDR3 amino acid sequence was assessed by resampling 12 repertoires per group over 100 rounds. The repertoires were searched for about 70 published EBV-specific and roughly 240 published CMV-specific TCRbeta sequences. A couple of CVID samples yielding fewer than 10,000 sequences were excluded from analysis, leaving some 40 CVID repertoires. This is the immuneACCESS table as TCRdb keeps it, with only in-frame sequences that have V and J called. A part of the clones is gone; compared with another copy, unresolved V genes explain less than half, and the rest is unexplained. V, J and clone size are those of that table, while D and trimming were read from the DNA. In this sample the table shows some 14,000 clones, and no singletons are among them. The top ten hold about 10% of the sample.

Standard criteria, namely reduction of serum IgG, IgA and/or IgM below the normal range together with specific antibody deficiency, were applied for the diagnosis of CVID. There were over 40 subjects in the CVID group (around 30 male and roughly 15 female), ranging in age from roughly 9 to 65 years, with a mean age of 40. Most CVID patients and most healthy controls were of Caucasian heritage. Replacement immunoglobulin therapy had been administered to all CVID subjects for at least one year at the time of study participation. No CVID subject was ill or taking immunomodulatory or immunosuppressive medication when blood was collected. Heparinized peripheral whole blood samples of about 4.5 to 8.5 ml were collected from each donor. Genomic DNA from adults with common variable immune deficiency (CVID) and from healthy adult controls was the source for sequencing TCRbeta CDR3 repertoires. Diluted blood was subjected to density centrifugation over Hypaque 1077 or Ficoll-Paque for isolation of peripheral blood mononuclear cells. Genomic DNA was obtained from unsorted mononuclear cells using either Qiagen column purification or a centrifugation-based method.

Results and caveats for the whole study, not just this receptor: Healthy controls shared more TCRbeta clones with each other than CVID subjects shared among themselves (p < 0.0001). CVID TCRbeta sequences reportedly showed fewer deletions and N-nucleotide insertions and lacked highly modified clones with 13 or more V deletions. Increased TCRbeta clonality was found in CVID subjects compared with healthy controls (t-test p = 0.018), with the increase being most characteristic of about a third of subjects. Despite equal DNA input, controls averaged roughly 84,000 unique sequences per sample versus about 31,547 in CVID samples. Correlations between repertoire features and clinical complications were limited by patient heterogeneity within the CVID cohort. According to the authors, finding the cause of the higher clonality in CVID would require sequencing the repertoires of T cell subpopulations.

Source material: peripheral blood mononuclear cells. This clonotype was obtained from a human donor with common variable immunodeficiency.

Incomplete CDR3 DNA: TGCAGTGCTAGGGGACAGGGGAGCTCCTACGAG. Its product reads: CSARGQGSSYE. The complete CDR3 protein is CSARGQGSSYEQYF. Rearrangement joined TRBV20-1 to TRBJ2-7; the junction holds 10 bases that match TRBD1. The read gets to within 3 residues of the CDR3 end, and the germline J gene fills in the rest. There are 14 amino acids in the CDR3, from cysteine to phenylalanine inclusive. The 33 bases shown cover part of the CDR3, and their frame starts at base 1. At the junction V is shortened by 3 bases and J by 0 bases; bases outside the gene matches: 2. CDR1 DFQATT and CDR2 SNEGSKA are derived from the germline V gene (reference sequence).